This T cell receptor beta chain was documented in a study of cytomegalovirus exposure and HLA in healthy donors. The study, taken as a whole, reports: In a later analysis, TCR beta V- and J-gene trimming showed a link to a missense DCLRE1C variant.

This CDR3 comprises 15 residues. J was trimmed by 4 bases and V by 3 bases; bases with no gene match: 4. Germline assignment: CDR1 SGDLS and CDR2 YYNGEE. A remark on this clone: Its antigen is as yet unknown.

Both 60 Vbeta primers and 13 Jbeta primers went into the PCR. Profiling relied on immunoSEQ multiplex PCR, and the TCRdb table lists in-frame clones only, not all of them. Of about 210,000 clones in the sample, about 85% are singletons; the top ten hold roughly 10%. What was sequenced was PBMCs. The V gene is TRBV9, the J gene TRBJ1-4; TRBD1 matches at 9 bases. The clonotype originates from a woman between 50 and 59 years old in good health and CMV-seropositive. CDR3 sequence (DNA): TGTGCCAGCAGCGCCCGGACAGGGGATAATGAAAAACTGTTTTTT. It is translated as CASSARTGDNEKLFF.